These 12 T cell receptor beta chains share one sample of origin, sequenced in a study of T cell responses to AZD1222 COVID-19 vaccine. Only in-frame clones appear in the TCRdb table, and some are missing; sequencing was by immunoSEQ multiplex PCR. The data hold 95,000 to 100,000 clones, with less than 85% observed a single time. The source was peripheral blood, collected 28 days after the second AZD1222 dose. These receptor sequences come from an adult who received the AZD1222 COVID-19 vaccine.

CDR3 DNA: TGCGCCAGCAGCAGAACAGGGGGTGTTGAGCAGTTCTTC. It encodes CASSRTGGVEQFF. The chain uses TRBV4-1 and TRBJ2-1, with 8 bases aligning to TRBD1. After removal of 5 bases from V and 9 bases from J, the junction contained 6 bases not matched to a gene. Per germline, CDR1 MGHRA and CDR2 YSYEKL. CDR3 size: 13 residues.

This chain connects TRBV19 to TRBJ2-5, with 8 bases lining up with TRBD1. CDR3 length equals 19 residues. CDR1 is LNHDA, CDR2 SQIVND, per germline (reference sequence). V lost 9 bases to trimming and J lost 0 bases; unmatched junction nucleotides: 21. CDR3 residues: CASFNPRQGTQLYQETQYF. The CDR3 DNA is TGTGCCAGCTTTAATCCCCGACAGGGGACCCAATTATACCAAGAGACCCAGTACTTC.

The V call is TRBV6-1, the J call TRBJ2-5; D may be TRBD1 (5 bases). This CDR3 contains 15 residues. The ends were cut back, 3 bases at V and 10 bases at J, with 21 bases in the middle. Germline CDR1 reads MNHNS; CDR2 reads SASEGT. For the CDR3, the DNA is TGTGCCAGCAGTGATGGGGCCCTATACCAGGATGACCAGTACTTC. It specifies CASSDGALYQDDQYF.

The chain recombines TRBV10-2 with TRBJ2-7, with 8 bases that match TRBD1. Germline lookup yields CDR1 WSHSY and CDR2 SAAADI. With V trimmed by 5 bases and J by 2 bases, 8 bases remained unmatched. There are 15 residues in the CDR3. The CDR3 loop is CASSSRDRSTYEQYF. DNA for the CDR3: TGCGCCAGCAGTTCCCGGGACAGGTCAACCTACGAGCAGTACTTC.

J is TRBJ1-1 and V is TRBV5-1; D remains ambiguous. This CDR3 has 14 residues. The V end was cut by 4 bases, the J end by 0 bases, with 10 bases between. The germline CDR1 and CDR2 sequences are SGHRS and YFSETQ. The CDR3: CASSPTTMNTEAFF. The CDR3 DNA reads as TGCGCCAGCAGCCCCACAACGATGAACACTGAAGCTTTCTTT.

The chain joins TRBV5-1 to TRBJ1-5; D is possibly TRBD1 (5 bases). The germline gives CDR1 SGHRS, CDR2 YFSETQ. The V end was cut by 2 bases, the J end by 7 bases, with 19 bases between. The CDR3 spans 16 residues. The DNA for the CDR3 is TGCGCCAGCAGCTTCGCCCCGCGGGGGGTAGGACAGCCCCAGCATTTT. This encodes CASSFAPRGVGQPQHF.

This sequence joins TRBV2 and TRBJ2-2, with TRBD2 matching 11 bases. The CDR3 spans 16 residues. With V trimmed by 6 bases and J by 3 bases, 6 bases remained unmatched. The germline CDR1 and CDR2 sequences are SNHLY and FYNNEI. This CDR3 is CASRVLAGGDTGELFF. CDR3 coding DNA: TGTGCCAGCAGGGTCCTAGCGGGGGGCGACACCGGGGAGCTGTTTTTT.

V gene TRBV5-4 combines with J gene TRBJ1-4, with D perhaps matching TRBD1 (5 bases). The V gene's germline CDR1 is SGHNT and CDR2 YYREEE (reference sequence). V dropped 2 bases and J dropped 5 bases, with 13 bases sitting between them. CDR3 length: 15 amino acids. The CDR3 bases are TGTGCCAGCAGCTTCTATGGTGAGGGGAATGAAAAACTGTTTTTT. Translation: CASSFYGEGNEKLFF.

The chain has TRBV5-1 and TRBJ2-2, with D perhaps matching TRBD1 (5 bases). V shed 1 base and J shed 5 bases, with 12 bases lying between them. Germline CDR1 SGHRS, CDR2 YFSETQ. CDR3 size: 15 residues. This chain's CDR3 is CASSLQGLGTGELFF. CDR3 DNA sequence: TGCGCCAGCAGCTTGCAGGGATTGGGGACCGGGGAGCTGTTTTTT.

The chain uses TRBV7-2 and TRBJ1-1; 7 bases align to TRBD1. This CDR3 spans 14 amino acids. Per germline, CDR1 SGHTA and CDR2 FQGNSA. V was clipped by 5 bases and J by 4 bases; unmatched bases: 7. The CDR3 here is CASSPQGGRTEAFF. The CDR3 bases are TGTGCCAGCAGCCCCCAGGGGGGCCGCACTGAAGCTTTCTTT. Full variable domain (outside the CDR3, taken from reference TRBV7-2 and TRBJ1-1): GAGVSQSPSNKVTEKGKDVELRCDPISGHTALYWYRQSLGQGLEFLIYFQGNSAPDKSGLPSDRFSAERTGGSVSTLTIQRTQQEDSAVYLCASSPQGGRTEAFFGQGTRLTVV.

V is TRBV28 and J is TRBJ2-2; the D is unclear. The CDR3 covers 13 residues. V dropped 2 bases and J dropped 6 bases, with 7 bases sitting between them. Germline lookup yields CDR1 MDHEN and CDR2 SYDVKM. The CDR3 here is CASSLRAPGELFF. The CDR3, as DNA: TGTGCCAGCAGTTTAAGGGCGCCCGGGGAGCTGTTTTTT.

This clone was seen only once. One junction end does not reproduce the germline sequence, and a read error may be involved. The genes are TRBV3-1 (or the pseudogene TRBV3-2) and TRBJ1-1; D perhaps matches TRBD1 (5 bases). This CDR3 is built from 14 residues. The germline V gene has CDR1 LGHDT and CDR2 YNNKEL (reference sequence). CDR3 in DNA: TGTGCCAGCAGCCAAGATACAATCATCGACAGTGTTGTCTTT. Residues: CASSQDTIIDSVVF.